The 12 T cell receptor beta chains reported below all come from one sample, sequenced in a study of blood T cell repertoires in COVID-19. The table came from immunoSEQ multiplex PCR; TCRdb's copy has only in-frame clones and leaves some out. The profile covers about 87,000 clones, with roughly 91% appearing a single time and 5% to 7% taken by the ten largest. Material for sequencing was peripheral blood. These receptors all stem from a man younger than 35 with COVID-19, enrolled during active disease.

The V gene is TRBV12-5, the J gene TRBJ1-4; maybe TRBD1 (6 bases). The CDR3 runs to 16 residues. V was trimmed by 7 bases and J by 2 bases, leaving 17 bases between them. Germline assignment: CDR1 LGHNT and CDR2 FRNRAP. CDR3 region: CASATAPGHTNEKLFF. CDR3 coding DNA: TGTGCTAGTGCTACAGCTCCGGGACACACTAATGAAAAACTGTTTTTT.

V is TRBV20-1 and J is TRBJ1-2; D is uncertain. The length of the CDR3 is 11 residues. Deletions cut 6 bases from V and 4 bases from J, with 9 bases between. From germline, CDR1 is DFQATT and CDR2 SNEGSKA (reference sequence). The CDR3 protein is CSATPGYGYTF. The CDR3 DNA is TGCAGTGCCACCCCAGGCTATGGCTACACCTTC.

This clone has only one observation. This sequence joins TRBV6-5 and TRBJ2-7; D is possibly TRBD2 (6 bases). CDR1 MNHEY and CDR2 SVGAGI come from the germline V gene. This CDR3 region has 14 residues. Trimming shortened V by 1 base and J by 5 bases, and 12 bases separated the two germline ends. This chain's CDR3 is CASSYFAGNNEQYF. The CDR3 DNA reads as TGTGCCAGCAGTTACTTCGCGGGGAACAACGAGCAGTACTTC.

The rearrangement joins TRBV18 to TRBJ1-2, with 9 bases aligning to TRBD1. This CDR3 spans 15 amino acids. The J segment lost 2 bases and the V segment lost 6 bases, leaving 7 bases of the junction unmatched. Germline V gene lookup returns CDR1 KGHSH and CDR2 LQKENI. Here the CDR3 reads CASSRQGDSNYGYTF. In DNA form, the CDR3 reads TGTGCCAGCTCTCGACAGGGGGACTCCAACTATGGCTACACCTTC.

The chain combines TRBV7-2 with TRBJ2-3, with D unclear. The CDR3 sequence is 13 residues long. The V gene's germline CDR1 is SGHTA and CDR2 FQGNSA. Trimming pared 1 base from V and 9 bases from J, leaving 11 bases between. The CDR3 region has the DNA TGTGCCAGCAGCTTAGAGAGCTCGAGAACGCAGTATTTT. It translates to CASSLESSRTQYF.

This clone came up once. This chain uses TRBV5-6 with TRBJ1-1; 7 bases are a match to TRBD1. Germline loops: CDR1 SGHDT, CDR2 YYEEEE. The CDR3 extends over 16 amino acids. V lost 4 bases to trimming and J lost 3 bases; unmatched junction nucleotides: 12. CDR3 protein: CASSGRTGGWYTEAFF. The CDR3 nucleotides read TGTGCCAGCAGCGGCAGGACAGGCGGCTGGTACACTGAAGCTTTCTTT.

This sequence joins TRBV9 and TRBJ2-7, with 12 positions matching TRBD2. With 4 bases clipped from V and 4 bases from J, the junction kept 3 bases outside the gene matches. CDR3 size: 14 residues. CDR1 SGDLS and CDR2 YYNGEE come from the germline V gene. CDR3 sequence (DNA): TGTGCCAGCAGCCACGGGACTAGCGGGTACGAGCAGTACTTC. It is translated as CASSHGTSGYEQYF.

The chain joins TRBV29-1 to TRBJ2-3; 7 nucleotides match TRBD2. CDR3 length: 13 residues. Germline CDR1 SQVTM, CDR2 ANQGSEA. The V segment lost 5 bases and the J segment 3 bases; nucleotides outside the gene matches: 5. The CDR3 DNA reads TGCAGCGTTCGAGGGAGGGGAACAGATACGCAGTATTTT. This sequence encodes CSVRGRGTDTQYF.

V and J are TRBV30 and TRBJ2-7; 8 bases align to TRBD1. The CDR3 has 16 amino acids. With 2 bases clipped from V and 6 bases from J, the junction kept 15 bases outside the gene matches. Germline lookup yields CDR1 GTSNPN and CDR2 SVGIG (reference sequence). The CDR3 here is CAWSFDRGPRWGEQYF. The CDR3 nucleotides read TGTGCCTGGAGTTTCGACAGGGGCCCCCGATGGGGCGAGCAGTACTTC.

This clone was counted a single time. The rearrangement links TRBV9 to TRBJ2-7; the match to TRBD2 covers 7 bases. V lost 3 bases to trimming and J lost 5 bases; unmatched junction nucleotides: 11. CDR3 size: 15 residues. Germline V lookup: CDR1 SGDLS, CDR2 YYNGEE. CDR3 loop: CASSATPGRYHEQYF. CDR3 in DNA: TGTGCCAGCAGCGCGACCCCCGGGAGGTACCACGAGCAGTACTTC.

The chain couples TRBV6-5 to TRBJ2-2; unclear D gene. Trimming shortened V by 8 bases and J by 2 bases, and 12 bases separated the two germline ends. The germline V gene encodes CDR1 MNHEY and CDR2 SVGAGI. The CDR3 totals 14 residues. The CDR3 region is CASVRSPNTGELFF. CDR3 DNA sequence: TGTGCCAGCGTGCGGAGCCCAAACACCGGGGAGCTGTTTTTT.

CDR3 sequence (DNA): TGTGCCAGCAGCTCGGGACAGGGATTCTACAATGAGCAGTTCTTC. Translation: CASSSGQGFYNEQFF. The V call is TRBV9, the J call TRBJ2-1; 9 bases agree with TRBD1. J was trimmed by 3 bases and V by 4 bases; bases with no gene match: 5. CDR3 size: 15 residues. Germline V gives CDR1 SGDLS, CDR2 YYNGEE.